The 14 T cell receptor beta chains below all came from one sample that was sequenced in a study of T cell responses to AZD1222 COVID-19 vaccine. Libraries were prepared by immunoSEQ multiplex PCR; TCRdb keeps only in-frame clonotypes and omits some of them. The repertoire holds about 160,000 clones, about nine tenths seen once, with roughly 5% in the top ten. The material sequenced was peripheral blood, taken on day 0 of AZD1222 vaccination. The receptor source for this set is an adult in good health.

CDR3 region: CAWGGQGERDRAYGYTF. CDR3 bases: TGTGCCTGGGGGGGGCAAGGGGAACGGGACAGGGCCTATGGCTACACCTTC. The chain carries TRBV30 and TRBJ1-2, with 9 bases fitting TRBD1. Germline V gene lookup returns CDR1 GTSNPN and CDR2 SVGIG (reference sequence). The CDR3 runs to 17 residues. Trimming at V came to 5 bases and at J to 4 bases, leaving 17 bases not matched to a gene.

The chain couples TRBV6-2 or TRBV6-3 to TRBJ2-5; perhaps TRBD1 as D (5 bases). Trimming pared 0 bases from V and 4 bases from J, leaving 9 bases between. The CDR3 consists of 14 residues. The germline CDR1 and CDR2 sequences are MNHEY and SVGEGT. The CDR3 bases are TGTGCCAGCAGTTACTCGATGGGGCCAGAGACCCAGTACTTC. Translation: CASSYSMGPETQYF.

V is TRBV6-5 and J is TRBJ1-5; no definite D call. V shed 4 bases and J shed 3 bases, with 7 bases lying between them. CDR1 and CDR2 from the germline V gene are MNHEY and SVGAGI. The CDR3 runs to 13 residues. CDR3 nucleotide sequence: TGTGCCAGCAGTTGGGATATCAATCAGCCCCAGCATTTT. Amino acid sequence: CASSWDINQPQHF.

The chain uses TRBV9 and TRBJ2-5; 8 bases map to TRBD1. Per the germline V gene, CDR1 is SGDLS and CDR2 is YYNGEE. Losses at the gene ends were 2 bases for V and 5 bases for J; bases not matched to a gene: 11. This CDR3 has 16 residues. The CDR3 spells CASSVSSGGGRETQYF. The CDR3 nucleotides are TGTGCCAGCAGCGTTTCATCAGGGGGCGGCCGGGAGACCCAGTACTTC. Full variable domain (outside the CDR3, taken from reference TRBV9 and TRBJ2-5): DSGVTQTPKHLITATGQRVTLRCSPRSGDLSVYWYQQSLDQGLQFLIQYYNGEERAKGNILERFSAQQFPDLHSELNLSSLELGDSALYFCASSVSSGGGRETQYFGPGTRLLVL.

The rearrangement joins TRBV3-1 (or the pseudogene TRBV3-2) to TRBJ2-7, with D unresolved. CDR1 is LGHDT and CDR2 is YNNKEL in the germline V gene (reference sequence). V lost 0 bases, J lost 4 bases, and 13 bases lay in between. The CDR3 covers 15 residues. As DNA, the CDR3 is TGTGCCAGCAGCCAAGAAGGTCTGGCGTCTTACGAGCAGTACTTC. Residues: CASSQEGLASYEQYF.

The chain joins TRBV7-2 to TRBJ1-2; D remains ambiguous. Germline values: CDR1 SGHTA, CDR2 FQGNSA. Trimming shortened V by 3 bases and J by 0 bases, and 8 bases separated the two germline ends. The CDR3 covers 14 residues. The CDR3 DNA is TGTGCCAGCAGCTTTGGCCAGGCTAACTATGGCTACACCTTC. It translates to CASSFGQANYGYTF.

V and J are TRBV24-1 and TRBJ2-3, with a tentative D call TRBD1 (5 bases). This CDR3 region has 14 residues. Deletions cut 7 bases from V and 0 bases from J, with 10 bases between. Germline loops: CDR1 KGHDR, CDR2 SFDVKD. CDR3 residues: CATRQDESTDTQYF. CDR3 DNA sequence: TGTGCCACCAGACAGGACGAAAGCACAGATACGCAGTATTTT.

The CDR3: CASSFTGPWSGELFF. The DNA of the CDR3 is TGCGCCAGCAGCTTTACAGGCCCGTGGAGCGGGGAGCTGTTTTTT. The rearrangement uses TRBV5-1 and TRBJ2-2, with D perhaps TRBD1 (5 bases). CDR3 size: 15 residues. Per the germline V gene, CDR1 is SGHRS and CDR2 is YFSETQ. V was clipped by 2 bases and J by 7 bases, with 15 bases between them. Filled out from reference TRBV5-1 and TRBJ2-2, the complete variable domain reads KAGVTQTPRYLIKTRGQQVTLSCSPISGHRSVSWYQQTPGQGLQFLFEYFSETQRNKGNFPGRFSGRQFSNSRSEMNVSTLELGDSALYLCASSFTGPWSGELFFGEGSRLTVL.

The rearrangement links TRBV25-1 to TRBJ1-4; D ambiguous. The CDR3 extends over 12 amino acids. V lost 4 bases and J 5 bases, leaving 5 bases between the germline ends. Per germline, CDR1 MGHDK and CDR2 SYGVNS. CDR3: CASSGANEKLFF. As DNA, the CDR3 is TGTGCCAGCAGTGGCGCGAATGAAAAACTGTTTTTT.

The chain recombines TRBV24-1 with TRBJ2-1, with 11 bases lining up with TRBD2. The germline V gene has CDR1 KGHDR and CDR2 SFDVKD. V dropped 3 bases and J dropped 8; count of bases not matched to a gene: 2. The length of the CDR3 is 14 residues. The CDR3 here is CATSDRTSGYEQFF. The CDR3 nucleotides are TGTGCCACCAGTGATAGGACTAGCGGGTATGAGCAGTTCTTC.

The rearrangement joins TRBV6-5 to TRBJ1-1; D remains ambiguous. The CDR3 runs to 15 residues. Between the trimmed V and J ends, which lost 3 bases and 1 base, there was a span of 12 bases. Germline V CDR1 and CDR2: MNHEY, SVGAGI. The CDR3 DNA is TGTGCCAGCAGTTATGGAATCCCTAGGAACACTGAAGCTTTCTTT. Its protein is CASSYGIPRNTEAFF.

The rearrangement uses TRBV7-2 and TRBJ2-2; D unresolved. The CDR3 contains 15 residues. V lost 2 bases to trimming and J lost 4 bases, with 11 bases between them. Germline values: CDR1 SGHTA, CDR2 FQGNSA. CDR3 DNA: TGTGCCAGCAGCTTAACGCACTATGGCACCGGGGAGCTGTTTTTT. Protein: CASSLTHYGTGELFF.

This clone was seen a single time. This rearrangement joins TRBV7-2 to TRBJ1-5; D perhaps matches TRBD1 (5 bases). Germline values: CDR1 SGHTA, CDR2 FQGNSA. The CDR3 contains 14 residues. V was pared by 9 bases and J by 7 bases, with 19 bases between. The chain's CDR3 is CASHLAGDGQPQHF. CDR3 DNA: TGTGCCAGTCATCTGGCGGGGGATGGACAGCCCCAGCATTTT.

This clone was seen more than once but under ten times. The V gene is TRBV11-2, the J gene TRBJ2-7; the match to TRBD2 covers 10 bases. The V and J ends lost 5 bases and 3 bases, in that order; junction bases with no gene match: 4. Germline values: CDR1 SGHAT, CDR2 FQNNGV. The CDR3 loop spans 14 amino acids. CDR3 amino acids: CASSLGLAVYEQYF. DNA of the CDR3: TGTGCCAGCAGCCTCGGACTAGCGGTCTACGAGCAGTACTTC.